Following are 28 T cell receptor beta chains from one sample sequenced in a study of Ad26.COV2.S vaccination and SARS-CoV-2 variants. Treatment noted: some 20 received Ad26.COV2.S at low or high dose, single or two shots; about 5 received placebo; per-sample allocation not given. The study sampled participants on day 63 after the first vaccine or placebo injection. Clones were sequenced by immunoSEQ multiplex PCR, and TCRdb holds only the in-frame ones, with some missing. The sample has 250,000 to 300,000 clones; 87% are singletons. Sample: peripheral blood, taken in a trial of Ad26.COV2.S vaccine versus placebo. These receptor sequences come from a person aged 18-60 years who received the Ad26.COV2.S COVID-19 vaccine or a placebo.

The gene calls are TRBV18 and TRBJ2-1, with D tentatively TRBD1 (5 bases). V lost 8 bases and J 3 bases, leaving 8 bases between the germline ends. This CDR3 is 12 amino acids long. In germline, CDR1 is KGHSH, CDR2 LQKENI. As DNA, the CDR3 is TGTGCCAGCACCAGGGACTACAATGAGCAGTTCTTC. Amino acid sequence: CASTRDYNEQFF.

The CDR3 loop is CASTGGSRLIYGYTF. As DNA, the CDR3 is TGTGCCAGTACCGGAGGTAGTCGGTTGATCTATGGCTACACCTTC. The chain employs TRBV19 and TRBJ1-2, with D hard to call. V lost 7 bases and J 4 bases, leaving 19 bases between the germline ends. Germline assignment: CDR1 LNHDA and CDR2 SQIVND (reference sequence). The length of the CDR3 is 15 residues.

In its sample, this clone was seen once. The chain links TRBV11-2 to TRBJ1-2; D is undetermined. With 1 base removed from V and 2 bases from J, the gap between germline ends came to 8 bases. Germline CDR1 reads SGHAT; CDR2 reads FQNNGV. The CDR3 sequence is 14 residues long. This CDR3 reads CASSLVQQNYGYTF. The CDR3 region has the DNA TGTGCCAGCAGCTTAGTACAACAGAACTATGGCTACACCTTC.

This chain links TRBV6-5 with TRBJ1-1, with a possible D match to TRBD1 (6 bases). Germline V lookup: CDR1 MNHEY, CDR2 SVGAGI. The CDR3 consists of 12 residues. The ends were cut back, 9 bases at V and 1 base at J, with 9 bases in the middle. The CDR3, as DNA: TGTGCCAGGAGGACAGCGAACACTGAAGCTTTCTTT. It is translated as CARRTANTEAFF.

The chain links TRBV2 to TRBJ2-1; 7 bases are shared with TRBD2. Trimming took 3 bases from V and 4 from J; bases not matched to a gene: 6. This CDR3 contains 15 residues. Germline V gene data show CDR1 as SNHLY and CDR2 as FYNNEI. CDR3 DNA sequence: TGTGCCAGCAGTGAGACCAGCGGGGCATACAATGAGCAGTTCTTC. It specifies CASSETSGAYNEQFF.

The chain has TRBV7-2 and TRBJ2-1, with 9 bases lining up with TRBD2. The CDR3 has 15 residues. The junction had 2 bases not matched to a gene; V was cut back by 5 bases and J by 0 bases. In germline, CDR1 is SGHTA, CDR2 FQGNSA. CDR3 sequence reads: CASSGTSSSYNEQFF. In nucleotides, the CDR3 is TGTGCCAGCAGCGGGACTAGCTCCTCCTACAATGAGCAGTTCTTC.

The CDR3 region has the DNA TGTGCCTGGAGATCCGGGACAGGACTTCGCGGCTACACCTTC. Protein product: CAWRSGTGLRGYTF. V and J are TRBV30 and TRBJ1-2; TRBD1 matches at 8 bases. The CDR3 spans 14 residues. CDR1 GTSNPN and CDR2 SVGIG come from the germline V gene (reference sequence). Unmatched junction bases numbered 11, after V lost 3 bases and J lost 8 bases. Combining the CDR3 with reference TRBV30 and TRBJ1-2 gives the whole variable domain SQTIHQWPATLVQPVGSPLSLECTVEGTSNPNLYWYRQAAGRGLQLLFYSVGIGQISSEVPQNLSASRPQDRQFILSSKKLLLSDSGFYLCAWRSGTGLRGYTFGSGTRLTVV.

The rearrangement uses TRBV13 and TRBJ2-3; TRBD2 aligns across 10 bases. The CDR3 consists of 14 residues. In germline, CDR1 is PRHDT, CDR2 FYEKMQ (reference sequence). The J segment lost 6 bases and the V segment lost 0 bases, leaving 0 bases of the junction unmatched. CDR3: CASSLGLAGDTQYF. The CDR3 bases are TGTGCCAGCAGCTTAGGACTAGCGGGGGATACGCAGTATTTT. The variable domain in full, completed from reference TRBV13 and TRBJ2-3, reads AAGVIQSPRHLIKEKRETATLKCYPIPRHDTVYWYQQGPGQDPQFLISFYEKMQSDKGSIPDRFSAQQFSDYHSELNMSSLELGDSALYFCASSLGLAGDTQYFGPGTRLTVL.

This clone was found a few times. The chain employs TRBV18 and TRBJ1-2; possibly TRBD1 for D (5 bases). CDR3 size: 13 residues. From germline, CDR1 is KGHSH and CDR2 LQKENI. With 11 bases removed from V and 0 bases from J, the gap between germline ends came to 13 bases. The CDR3 sequence is CAGADGANYGYTF. CDR3 DNA sequence: TGTGCCGGGGCGGACGGAGCTAACTATGGCTACACCTTC.

This clone was recorded only once. J is TRBJ2-3 and V is TRBV19, with 9 bases aligning to TRBD2. The CDR3 has 14 amino acids. V lost 3 bases, J lost 6 bases, and 4 bases stayed unmatched. The germline CDR1 and CDR2 sequences are LNHDA and SQIVND (reference sequence). CDR3 bases: TGTGCCAGTAGTATTGGGACTAGCCCCGATACGCAGTATTTT. Amino acids: CASSIGTSPDTQYF.

The chain links TRBV28 to TRBJ1-3, with D maybe TRBD1 (5 bases). Germline-derived CDR1 and CDR2 are MDHEN and SYDVKM. The V end was cut by 8 bases, the J end by 1 base, with 9 bases between. This CDR3 has 13 amino acids. CDR3 loop: CASGRVSGNTIYF. CDR3 in DNA: TGTGCCAGCGGCAGGGTTTCTGGAAACACCATATATTTT.

CDR3 DNA: TGTGCCAGCAGATCCGCCCCGGCCGGGATGTACGAGCAGTACTTC. Its protein is CASRSAPAGMYEQYF. The chain joins TRBV6-5 to TRBJ2-7; D perhaps matches TRBD2 (5 bases). The CDR3 sequence is 15 residues long. In germline, CDR1 is MNHEY, CDR2 SVGAGI. Deletions cut 6 bases from V and 4 bases from J, with 19 bases between.

The chain couples TRBV9 to TRBJ2-1; D not certain. The CDR3 has 12 amino acids. CDR1 and CDR2 (germline): SGDLS, YYNGEE. V lost 0 bases and J lost 9, with 7 bases in between. The DNA of the CDR3 is TGTGCCAGCAGCGTAGAATGGGGTGAGCAGTTCTTC. Amino acids: CASSVEWGEQFF.

The V gene is TRBV18, the J gene TRBJ2-7, with D possibly being TRBD1 (6 bases). CDR1 is KGHSH and CDR2 is LQKENI in the germline V gene. This CDR3 is 15 amino acids long. Between the trimmed V and J ends, which lost 5 bases and 6 bases, there was a span of 20 bases. The CDR3: CASSSTADSIGEQYF. For the CDR3, the DNA is TGTGCCAGCTCATCCACTGCGGACAGTATCGGCGAGCAGTACTTC.

The CDR3 sequence: CASSEKDRGTTNYGYTF. CDR3 DNA: TGTGCCAGCAGCGAGAAGGACAGGGGGACTACTAACTATGGCTACACCTTC. The gene calls are TRBV9 and TRBJ1-2; 10 positions match TRBD1. Trimming cost V 3 bases and J 0 bases; bases outside gene matches: 8. The CDR3 sequence is 17 residues long. Germline loops: CDR1 SGDLS, CDR2 YYNGEE.

J is TRBJ2-3 and V is TRBV2; 10 bases line up with TRBD2. The CDR3 covers 15 residues. V lost 3 bases, J lost 8 bases, and 8 bases stayed unmatched. CDR1 and CDR2 from the germline V gene are SNHLY and FYNNEI. The CDR3 is CASSDYRASGGTQYF. The CDR3 DNA follows: TGTGCCAGCAGTGATTACCGGGCTAGCGGGGGTACGCAGTATTTT.

The chain is built from TRBV5-5 and TRBJ1-1, with D possibly being TRBD1 (6 bases). CDR3 length equals 13 residues. Deletions cut 1 base from V and 7 bases from J, with 11 bases between. CDR1 is SGHKS, CDR2 YYEKEE, per germline (reference sequence). CDR3 nucleotide sequence: TGTGCCAGCAGCTTGTGGACAGCCGGTGAAGCTTTCTTT. Residues: CASSLWTAGEAFF.

The V and J genes are TRBV18 and TRBJ1-1; TRBD1 is a possible D gene (5 bases). Germline V gives CDR1 KGHSH, CDR2 LQKENI. With 4 bases removed from V and 1 base from J, the gap between germline ends came to 13 bases. CDR3 length: 15 amino acids. In nucleotides, the CDR3 is TGTGCCAGCTCACAAGAAGGGGCCCGGAACACTGAAGCTTTCTTT. Translation: CASSQEGARNTEAFF. Variable domain in full (rest from reference TRBV18 and TRBJ1-1): NAGVMQNPRHLVRRRGQEARLRCSPMKGHSHVYWYRQLPEEGLKFMVYLQKENIIDESGMPKERFSAEFPKEGPSILRIQQVVRGDSAAYFCASSQEGARNTEAFFGQGTRLTVV.

This rearrangement joins TRBV7-9 to TRBJ2-7; 8 bases are shared with TRBD1. Per the germline V gene, CDR1 is SEHNR and CDR2 is FQNEAQ (reference sequence). This CDR3 has 15 amino acids. Trimming cost V 4 bases and J 3 bases; bases outside gene matches: 8. CDR3 in amino acids: CASSYGQGRVYEQYF. CDR3 coding DNA: TGTGCCAGCAGCTATGGACAGGGTAGGGTCTACGAGCAGTACTTC.

The chain couples TRBV15 to TRBJ2-6; no clear D. The V and J ends lost 1 base and 4 bases respectively, with 5 bases between them. This CDR3 is built from 14 residues. Germline V gene lookup returns CDR1 LNHNV and CDR2 YYDKDF (reference sequence). CDR3 loop: CATSRGGGANVLTF. As DNA, the CDR3 is TGTGCCACCAGCAGAGGTGGGGGGGCCAACGTCCTGACTTTC.

This clone was counted only a few times. This rearrangement joins TRBV7-2 to TRBJ2-3, with D possibly being TRBD1 (7 bases). Germline CDR1 and CDR2: SGHTA and FQGNSA. The CDR3 loop spans 16 amino acids. Trimming shortened V by 5 bases and J by 2 bases, and 17 bases separated the two germline ends. The CDR3 region has the DNA TGTGCCAGCAGCGCGGGGACAGCCTCTCCCACAGATACGCAGTATTTT. Translating it yields CASSAGTASPTDTQYF.

The V gene is TRBV9, the J gene TRBJ2-2; D tentatively fits TRBD1 or TRBD2 (5 bases each). Germline V gene lookup returns CDR1 SGDLS and CDR2 YYNGEE. There are 17 residues in the CDR3. V lost 0 bases and J lost 4, with 16 bases in between. DNA of the CDR3: TGTGCCAGCAGCGTAGATAGGGGACCTCGGGGCACCGGGGAGCTGTTTTTT. It yields the protein CASSVDRGPRGTGELFF.

The chain joins TRBV18 to TRBJ1-2, with TRBD1 as a possible D gene (5 bases). CDR3 length: 14 amino acids. Germline loops: CDR1 KGHSH, CDR2 LQKENI. The V end lost 2 bases, the J end lost 4 bases, and 11 bases lay between the germline ends. DNA for the CDR3: TGTGCCAGCTCACCATCAGGGCCCCCCTATGGCTACACCTTC. Amino acid sequence: CASSPSGPPYGYTF.

The chain links TRBV2 to TRBJ1-4, with a tentative D call TRBD1 (5 bases). Germline values: CDR1 SNHLY, CDR2 FYNNEI. V shed 6 bases and J shed 7 bases, with 15 bases lying between them. The CDR3 is 14 amino acids. The CDR3 region has the DNA TGTGCCAGCAGAACACAGCCTGGGGGTGAAAAACTGTTTTTT. It yields the protein CASRTQPGGEKLFF.

The chain joins TRBV7-2 to TRBJ2-5, with D maybe TRBD1 (6 bases). This CDR3 has 14 amino acids. V was trimmed by 6 bases and J by 5 bases, leaving 16 bases between them. CDR1 SGHTA and CDR2 FQGNSA come from the germline V gene. DNA of the CDR3: TGTGCCAGCAGGTCCGACAGGTGGTCGGAGACCCAGTACTTC. Amino acid sequence: CASRSDRWSETQYF.

The chain joins TRBV3-1 (or the pseudogene TRBV3-2) to TRBJ1-5; D is ambiguous. This CDR3 has 13 residues. V lost 0 bases to trimming and J lost 13 bases, with 13 bases between them. In germline, CDR1 is LGHDT, CDR2 YNNKEL (reference sequence). The CDR3 DNA reads TGTGCCAGCAGCCAAGATCAATCGGAAAAACAGCATTTT. Translated: CASSQDQSEKQHF.

The chain employs TRBV5-1 and TRBJ1-2, with unresolved D. Germline assignment: CDR1 SGHRS and CDR2 YFSETQ. The ends were cut back, 0 bases at V and 0 bases at J, with 12 bases in the middle. The CDR3 extends over 16 amino acids. The CDR3 coding sequence is TGCGCCAGCAGCTTGGGGGCGGTTCCGGCTAACTATGGCTACACCTTC. It specifies CASSLGAVPANYGYTF. Full variable domain (missing parts from reference TRBV5-1 and TRBJ1-2): KAGVTQTPRYLIKTRGQQVTLSCSPISGHRSVSWYQQTPGQGLQFLFEYFSETQRNKGNFPGRFSGRQFSNSRSEMNVSTLELGDSALYLCASSLGAVPANYGYTFGSGTRLTVV.

The genes are TRBV6-5 and TRBJ2-5, with 9 bases lining up with TRBD1. This CDR3 is 16 amino acids long. V gave up 2 bases and J gave up 5 bases; unmatched junction bases: 9. Germline V CDR1 and CDR2: MNHEY, SVGAGI. CDR3 loop: CASSYNGGQGTETQYF. The DNA for the CDR3 is TGTGCCAGCAGTTACAACGGGGGACAGGGAACGGAGACCCAGTACTTC.